This T cell receptor beta chain was found in a study of cytomegalovirus exposure and HLA in healthy donors. Study observations and caveats: When analyzed later, a missense DCLRE1C variant was found to be linked to TCR beta V- and J-gene trimming. The availability of immune exposure information extended only to CMV serostatus. An analysis done earlier found most TCR beta V segments productive about 90% or about 30% of the time.

The primer mix had 60 Vbeta and 13 Jbeta primers. Profiling relied on immunoSEQ multiplex PCR, and the TCRdb table lists in-frame clones only, not all of them. This sample contains approximately 120,000 clones. Looked up from germline, CDR1 is GTSNPN and CDR2 is SVGIG (reference sequence). The CDR3 has 12 amino acids. V was clipped by 5 bases and J by 10 bases, with 17 bases between them. Note on this clone: The target antigen is unknown.

The specimen sequenced was PBMCs. The chain combines TRBV30 with TRBJ1-2; TRBD1 might be the D (5 bases). The source is an older woman in good health and CMV-seronegative. The CDR3 nucleotides read TGTGCCTGGCAGATCTCAGGGTTTTACTACACCTTC. Translated: CAWQISGFYYTF.